Below are 13 T cell receptor beta chains sequenced from a single sample in a study of cytomegalovirus exposure and HLA in healthy donors. The PCR employed 60 Vbeta primers together with 13 Jbeta primers. TCRdb's copy holds only in-frame clones and misses some; the assay was immunoSEQ multiplex PCR. The sample includes tens of thousands of clones, roughly 81% of them seen just once. Sequences were obtained from PBMCs. The source of these receptors is a woman between 40 and 55 years old in good health and CMV-seropositive.

The CDR3 DNA follows: TGTGCCAGCAGCTCACTAGCGGGGGGGGTTGTGAGCCAAGAGACCCAGTACTTC. It codes for CASSSLAGGVVSQETQYF. The rearrangement links TRBV11-2 to TRBJ2-5; 13 bases fit TRBD2. The CDR3 is made up of 18 amino acids. The germline CDR1 and CDR2 sequences are SGHAT and FQNNGV. The V and J ends lost 4 bases and 1 base, in that order; junction bases with no gene match: 9.

The chain combines TRBV19 with TRBJ1-4, with D unclear. This CDR3 region has 13 residues. V lost 10 bases to trimming and J lost 4 bases, with 13 bases between them. Germline CDR1 reads LNHDA; CDR2 reads SQIVND (reference sequence). CDR3 in amino acids: CATTRTYNEKLFF. The CDR3 bases are TGTGCCACTACCCGCACCTATAATGAAAAACTGTTTTTT.

CDR3 region: CSVAQAGDTQYF. Written as DNA, the CDR3 is TGCAGCGTAGCCCAGGCTGGAGATACGCAGTATTTT. The V call is TRBV29-1, the J call TRBJ2-3; no reliable D call. Germline V gene sequence: CDR1 SQVTM, CDR2 ANQGSEA. The CDR3 runs 12 residues. V lost 6 bases and J 5 bases, leaving 12 bases between the germline ends.

V usage is TRBV5-1 and J usage is TRBJ1-1, with a possible D match to TRBD1 (6 bases). The germline CDR1 and CDR2 sequences are SGHRS and YFSETQ. The CDR3 is 14 residues long. The ends were cut back, 0 bases at V and 4 bases at J, with 10 bases in the middle. The CDR3 DNA reads TGCGCCAGCAGCTTGGAATACAGGGTCACTGAAGCTTTCTTT. Translated: CASSLEYRVTEAFF. The whole variable domain, remainder taken from reference TRBV5-1 and TRBJ1-1, is KAGVTQTPRYLIKTRGQQVTLSCSPISGHRSVSWYQQTPGQGLQFLFEYFSETQRNKGNFPGRFSGRQFSNSRSEMNVSTLELGDSALYLCASSLEYRVTEAFFGQGTRLTVV.

The chain recombines TRBV25-1 with TRBJ2-2, with 13 bases fitting TRBD2. The CDR3 is 15 residues long. Trimming took 10 bases from V and 2 from J; bases not matched to a gene: 4. CDR1 and CDR2 (germline): MGHDK, SYGVNS. For the CDR3, the DNA is TGTGCCATAGGACTAGCGGGGGATAACACCGGGGAGCTGTTTTTT. This translates into CAIGLAGDNTGELFF.

J is TRBJ1-1 and V is TRBV15; no clear D. V dropped 0 bases and J dropped 5 bases, with 10 bases sitting between them. This CDR3 is built from 14 residues. CDR1 is LNHNV, CDR2 YYDKDF, per germline (reference sequence). The CDR3 DNA is TGTGCCACCAGCAGAGAGTCGGGTGTGACTGAAGCTTTCTTT. It encodes CATSRESGVTEAFF. The full variable domain, in which reference TRBV15 and TRBJ1-1 provide the parts outside the CDR3, is DAMVIQNPRYQVTQFGKPVTLSCSQTLNHNVMYWYQQKSSQAPKLLFHYYDKDFNNEADTPDNFQSRRPNTSFCFLDIRSPGLGDTAMYLCATSRESGVTEAFFGQGTRLTVV.

This clone was detected a few times. The V gene is TRBV9, the J gene TRBJ2-1; no clear D gene. Germline CDR1 is SGDLS and CDR2 is YYNGEE. The CDR3 contains 12 residues. V lost 2 bases, J lost 5 bases, and 5 bases lay in between. CDR3 residues: CASSVADNEQFF. As DNA, the CDR3 is TGTGCCAGCAGCGTGGCGGACAATGAGCAGTTCTTC. Supplemented by reference TRBV9 and TRBJ2-1, the full variable domain reads DSGVTQTPKHLITATGQRVTLRCSPRSGDLSVYWYQQSLDQGLQFLIQYYNGEERAKGNILERFSAQQFPDLHSELNLSSLELGDSALYFCASSVADNEQFFGPGTRLTVL.

This CDR3 reads CASSKDRGSNTEAFF. The CDR3 bases are TGCGCCAGCAGCAAGGACAGGGGTTCGAACACTGAAGCTTTCTTT. The V and J genes are TRBV5-1 and TRBJ1-1; 9 bases fit TRBD1. Per germline, CDR1 SGHRS and CDR2 YFSETQ. After removal of 4 bases from V and 1 base from J, the junction contained 5 bases not matched to a gene. The CDR3 length is 15 residues.

The chain carries TRBV6-1 and TRBJ2-7, with D perhaps matching TRBD1 (6 bases). V lost 6 bases and J 5 bases, leaving 14 bases between the germline ends. Germline values: CDR1 MNHNS, CDR2 SASEGT. This CDR3 spans 13 amino acids. CDR3: CASRVPGAHEQYF. CDR3 in DNA: TGTGCCAGCAGGGTCCCAGGGGCCCACGAGCAGTACTTC.

This clone was counted once. The rearrangement joins TRBV10-3 to TRBJ2-2; D gene unclear. The V end was cut by 6 bases, the J end by 5 bases, with 10 bases between. CDR3 size: 13 residues. CDR1 is ENHRY and CDR2 is SYGVKD in the germline V gene. As DNA, the CDR3 is TGTGCCATCAGAGTACAGTTAACCGGGGAGCTGTTTTTT. It translates to CAIRVQLTGELFF.

The gene calls are TRBV2 and TRBJ1-6, with D perhaps matching TRBD1 (6 bases). The V gene's germline CDR1 is SNHLY and CDR2 FYNNEI. Trimming cost V 0 bases and J 7 bases, with 13 bases left between them. The CDR3 consists of 16 residues. CDR3 residues: CASSEAFAGENSPLHF. The CDR3 DNA sequence: TGTGCCAGCAGTGAAGCCTTCGCAGGGGAGAATTCACCCCTCCACTTT.

CDR3 sequence reads: CASSLEVGGNYEQYF. The CDR3 bases are TGTGCCAGCAGCTTAGAGGTCGGGGGGAACTACGAGCAGTACTTC. V usage is TRBV7-6 and J usage is TRBJ2-7, with 7 positions matching TRBD2. With V trimmed by 1 base and J by 3 bases, 6 bases remained unmatched. Per the germline V gene, CDR1 is SGHVS and CDR2 is FNYEAQ. The CDR3 spans 15 residues.

The chain combines TRBV7-8 with TRBJ1-4; 9 bases line up with TRBD1. CDR1 is SGHVS and CDR2 is FQNEAQ in the germline V gene. With V trimmed by 5 bases and J by 8 bases, 9 bases remained unmatched. CDR3 length: 15 residues. This CDR3 is CASSADRGAGEKLFF. The CDR3 DNA reads as TGTGCCAGCAGCGCAGACAGGGGGGCGGGGGAAAAACTGTTTTTT.